What follows are 14 T cell receptor beta chains derived from one specimen sequenced in a study of T cells in Graves' hyperthyroidism and ophthalmopathy. Authors of the study amplified TCR beta CDR3 regions from RNA transcripts. Initially, a first-round RT-PCR of the TCR CDR3 employed the HTBI primer set. TCRdb reprocessed the multiplex PCR reads with MiXCR, giving one entry per CDR3 protein. The sample records approximately 720,000 distinct CDR3 sequences, around 20% being singletons. The sequenced sample consisted of blood. The receptors derive from a woman in her 50s with Graves' hyperthyroidism that later progressed to Graves' ophthalmopathy.

J is TRBJ2-5 and V is TRBV9, with D perhaps TRBD2 (6 bases). CDR3 length equals 15 residues. The V and J ends lost 0 bases and 4 bases respectively, with 13 bases between them. Germline V gene data show CDR1 as SGDLS and CDR2 as YYNGEE. CDR3 protein: CASSVVGGYGETQYF. The CDR3, as DNA: TGTGCCAGCAGCGTAGTTGGAGGGTACGGAGAGACCCAGTACTTC.

CDR3 amino acids: CASSQDRGVTEAFF. The CDR3 DNA reads as TGTGCCAGCAGCCAGGACAGGGGGGTGACTGAAGCTTTCTTT. The chain employs TRBV6-1 and TRBJ1-1, with 10 bases lining up with TRBD1. J was trimmed by 5 bases and V by 6 bases; bases with no gene match: 6. CDR3 size: 14 residues. Germline CDR1 MNHNS, CDR2 SASEGT.

At least ten counts were recorded for this clonotype. This chain links TRBV3-1 with TRBJ2-3, with D perhaps given as TRBD1 or TRBD2 (5 bases each). Germline V gene data show CDR1 as LGHDT and CDR2 as YNNKEL (reference sequence). Trimming removed 3 bases at V and 5 bases at J, with 12 bases between. The CDR3 runs to 14 residues. The CDR3 DNA sequence: TGTGCCAGCAGCCACTTAAGAGGGGAAGATACGCAGTATTTT. Its translation is CASSHLRGEDTQYF.

The table lists this clonotype with many counts. CDR3 amino acids: CASRLMSGAATDTQYF. Written as DNA, the CDR3 is TGCGCCAGCAGGCTTATGAGCGGGGCGGCGACAGATACGCAGTATTTT. V is TRBV5-1 and J is TRBJ2-3; 7 bases align to TRBD2. The CDR3 contains 16 residues. Unmatched junction bases numbered 12, after V lost 5 bases and J lost 3 bases. The V gene's germline CDR1 is SGHRS and CDR2 YFSETQ.

In its sample, this clonotype was seen many times. The chain uses TRBV5-5 and TRBJ2-2, with D unresolved. Trimming cost V 0 bases and J 7 bases, with 19 bases left between them. Germline V gene lookup returns CDR1 SGHKS and CDR2 YYEKEE (reference sequence). The CDR3 loop spans 17 amino acids. The CDR3 reads CASSLAPWVGLGGELFF. The CDR3 DNA follows: TGTGCCAGCAGCTTGGCCCCTTGGGTAGGCCTAGGCGGGGAGCTGTTTTTT.

In this sample, this clonotype turned up many times. The rearrangement joins TRBV2 to TRBJ1-1; a possible D gene is TRBD1 (5 bases). The V gene lost 4 bases and the J gene lost 0 bases, with 15 bases spanning the gap. CDR3 length: 16 amino acids. Germline V gives CDR1 SNHLY, CDR2 FYNNEI. The CDR3 bases are TGTGCCAGCAGTGTGGGGGTGGGGTTCATGAACACTGAAGCTTTCTTT. Amino acids: CASSVGVGFMNTEAFF.

The gene calls are TRBV15 and TRBJ2-7; the D is unclear. In germline, CDR1 is LNHNV, CDR2 YYDKDF (reference sequence). Trimming took 0 bases from V and 4 from J, leaving 10 bases between them. The CDR3 sequence is 14 residues long. In nucleotides, the CDR3 is TGTGCCACCAGCAGAGACCCGAACCTGTACGAGCAGTACTTC. Encoded protein: CATSRDPNLYEQYF.

Regarding this clonotype: This may come from a read error, since a much larger clone is one base off. The chain has TRBV12-3 or TRBV12-4 and TRBJ1-6; possible D gene TRBD1, 6 bases. The CDR3 spans 16 residues. The V end lost 5 bases, the J end lost 6 bases, and 17 bases lay between the germline ends. The CDR3 DNA reads TGTGCCAGCAGTCACCCCCAGGACAGTGGTAATTCACCCCTCCACTTT. As protein: CASSHPQDSGNSPLHF.

The rearrangement uses TRBV4-2 and TRBJ2-1; D is undetermined. The V end was cut by 0 bases, the J end by 9 bases, with 12 bases between. From germline, CDR1 is LGHNA and CDR2 YNFKEQ. The CDR3 runs 14 residues. The CDR3 region has the DNA TGTGCCAGCAGCCAAGATTTCGCAGCAGGTGAGCAGTTCTTC. Amino acid sequence: CASSQDFAAGEQFF.

This clonotype came up many times. This sequence joins TRBV20-1 and TRBJ1-2, with TRBD1 matching over 7 bases. The CDR3 is 13 amino acids. V shed 4 bases, J shed 4 bases, and the junction held 6 bases outside the gene matches. CDR1 is DFQATT and CDR2 is SNEGSKA in the germline V gene (reference sequence). The CDR3 DNA follows: TGCAGTGCTACCTCAGGGACAGCCTATGGCTACACCTTC. Translation: CSATSGTAYGYTF.

This chain joins TRBV15 and TRBJ1-2, with D tentatively TRBD1 (5 bases). The germline V and J ends were trimmed by 0 bases and 8 bases, with 19 bases remaining between them. Germline CDR1 reads LNHNV; CDR2 reads YYDKDF (reference sequence). The CDR3 has 16 residues. CDR3: CATSRDSKRQGLGYTF. CDR3 bases: TGTGCCACCAGCAGAGATTCTAAACGGCAGGGACTCGGCTACACCTTC.

This clonotype has a count of ten or more. The chain joins TRBV27 to TRBJ1-5; maybe TRBD1 (5 bases). V was shortened by 4 bases and J by 2 bases, with 9 bases between the two germline ends. Germline-derived CDR1 and CDR2 are MNHEY and SMNVEV (reference sequence). The CDR3 covers 14 residues. Here the CDR3 reads CASSSGGGNQPQHF. The DNA for the CDR3 is TGTGCCAGCAGTTCGGGGGGGGGCAATCAGCCCCAGCATTTT.

This clonotype was seen at least ten times. DNA for the CDR3: TGTGCCAGCAGCTTGGCAGGACAGGGGACTGGCTACACCTTC. It translates to CASSLAGQGTGYTF. This chain connects TRBV5-8 to TRBJ1-2; 9 bases agree with TRBD1. The ends lost 0 bases at V and 7 bases at J; junction bases unmatched: 4. CDR3 length: 14 amino acids. CDR1 and CDR2 from the germline V gene are SGHTS and YDEGEE.

This clonotype was seen more than once but under ten times. V gene TRBV6-2 or TRBV6-3 combines with J gene TRBJ1-5; D call uncertain. V shed 8 bases and J shed 3 bases, with 23 bases lying between them. The CDR3 loop spans 17 amino acids. Germline CDR1 and CDR2: MNHEY and SVGEGT. For the CDR3, the DNA is TGTGCCAGCCAGACTACCGCGAGTGGGTCGGACAATCAGCCCCAGCATTTT. It yields the protein CASQTTASGSDNQPQHF.